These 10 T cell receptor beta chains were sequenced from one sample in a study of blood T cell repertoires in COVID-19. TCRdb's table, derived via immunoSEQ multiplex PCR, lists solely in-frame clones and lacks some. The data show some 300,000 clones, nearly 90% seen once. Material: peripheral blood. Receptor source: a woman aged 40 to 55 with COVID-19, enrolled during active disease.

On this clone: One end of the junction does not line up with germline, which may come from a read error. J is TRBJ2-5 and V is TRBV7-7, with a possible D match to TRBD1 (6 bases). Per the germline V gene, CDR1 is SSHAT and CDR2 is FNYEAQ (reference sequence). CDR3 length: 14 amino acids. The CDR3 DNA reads TGTGCTAGCAGCCGCCAGGGGATCCAAGAGACCCAGTACTTC. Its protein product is CASSRQGIQETQYF.

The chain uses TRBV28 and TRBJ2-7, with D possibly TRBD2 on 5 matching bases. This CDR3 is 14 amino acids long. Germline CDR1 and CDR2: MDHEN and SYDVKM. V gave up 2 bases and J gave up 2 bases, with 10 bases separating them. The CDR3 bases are TGTGCCAGCAGTTTAACGGGAACGGCCTACGAGCAGTACTTC. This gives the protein CASSLTGTAYEQYF.

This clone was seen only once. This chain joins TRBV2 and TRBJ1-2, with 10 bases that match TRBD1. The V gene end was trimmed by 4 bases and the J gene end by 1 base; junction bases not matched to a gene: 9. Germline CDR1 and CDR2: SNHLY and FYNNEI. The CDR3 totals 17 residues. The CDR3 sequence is CASSAVRTGGGNYGYTF. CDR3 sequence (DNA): TGTGCCAGCAGTGCCGTCCGGACAGGGGGTGGTAACTATGGCTACACCTTC.

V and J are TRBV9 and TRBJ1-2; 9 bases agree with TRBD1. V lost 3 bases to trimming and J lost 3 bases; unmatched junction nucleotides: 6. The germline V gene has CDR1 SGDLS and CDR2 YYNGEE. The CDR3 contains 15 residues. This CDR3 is CASSEGTGLDYGYTF. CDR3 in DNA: TGTGCCAGCAGCGAGGGGACAGGGCTTGACTATGGCTACACCTTC.

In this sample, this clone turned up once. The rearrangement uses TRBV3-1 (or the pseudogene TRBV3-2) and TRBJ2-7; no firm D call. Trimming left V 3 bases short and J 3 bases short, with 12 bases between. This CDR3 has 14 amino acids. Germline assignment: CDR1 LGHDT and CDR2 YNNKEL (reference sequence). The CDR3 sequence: CASSQIPKFYEQYF. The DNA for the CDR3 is TGTGCCAGCAGCCAGATTCCTAAATTCTACGAGCAGTACTTC.

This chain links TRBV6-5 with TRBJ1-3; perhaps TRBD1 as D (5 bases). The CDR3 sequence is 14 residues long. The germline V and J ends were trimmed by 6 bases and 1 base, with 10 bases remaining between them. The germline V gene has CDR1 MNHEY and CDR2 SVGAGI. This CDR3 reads CASSRDSSGNTIYF. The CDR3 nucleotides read TGTGCCAGCAGCCGGGACTCTTCTGGAAACACCATATATTTT.

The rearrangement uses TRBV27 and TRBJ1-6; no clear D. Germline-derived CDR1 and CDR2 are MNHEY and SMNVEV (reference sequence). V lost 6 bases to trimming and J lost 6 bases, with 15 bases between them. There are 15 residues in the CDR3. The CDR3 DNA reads TGTGCCAGCAGCCCCCGGGTTAAACGTAATTCACCCCTCCACTTT. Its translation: CASSPRVKRNSPLHF.

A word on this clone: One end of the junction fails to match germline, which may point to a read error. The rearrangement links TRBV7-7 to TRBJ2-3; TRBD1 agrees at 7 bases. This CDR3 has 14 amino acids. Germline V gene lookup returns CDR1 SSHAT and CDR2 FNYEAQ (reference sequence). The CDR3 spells CASSLTGSTDTQYF. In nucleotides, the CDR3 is TGTGCTAGCAGCTTGACAGGGTCGACAGATACGCAGTATTTT.

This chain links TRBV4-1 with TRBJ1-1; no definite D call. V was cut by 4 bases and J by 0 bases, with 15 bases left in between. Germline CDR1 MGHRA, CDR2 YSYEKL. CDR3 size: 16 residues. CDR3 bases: TGCGCCAGCAGCCCGAAGTTACGGGGAATGAACACTGAAGCTTTCTTT. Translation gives CASSPKLRGMNTEAFF.

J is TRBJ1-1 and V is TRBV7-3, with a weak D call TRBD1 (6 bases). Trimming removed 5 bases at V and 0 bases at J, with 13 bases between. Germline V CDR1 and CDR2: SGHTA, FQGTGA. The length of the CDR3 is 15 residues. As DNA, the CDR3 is TGTGCCAGCAGCCCCTCGGGACAAATGAACACTGAAGCTTTCTTT. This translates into CASSPSGQMNTEAFF.